These 8 T cell receptor beta chains were all obtained from the same sample, sequenced in a study of lymphopenia after photon versus proton radiotherapy (dated by TCRdb to the late 2010s). Receptor amplification or capture employed the immunoSEQ multiplex PCR assay. TCRdb took over this immuneACCESS table, retaining in-frame rearrangements with V and J assigned. Such tables are incomplete; in checked studies, under half of the missing clones stem from an unresolved V gene, and the remainder is unexplained. Within this sample are some 25,000 clones, with 87% of them counted one time only. The top ten clonotypes cover roughly 18% of the sample. The material was peripheral blood, obtained from a patient treated with photon-based radiotherapy. These receptors originate from a man aged 50-60 years with gastric cancer.

This clone appeared once. The J gene is TRBJ2-3, the V gene TRBV27; no reliable D call. Trimming stripped 4 bases from V and 0 bases from J, with 5 bases between. Germline-derived CDR1 and CDR2 are MNHEY and SMNVEV (reference sequence). This CDR3 spans 13 amino acids. The CDR3 nucleotides read TGTGCCAGCAGTTATGGCAGCACAGATACGCAGTATTTT. Translation: CASSYGSTDTQYF.

This sequence joins TRBV14 and TRBJ2-5; D perhaps matches TRBD1 (5 bases). This CDR3 contains 15 residues. V lost 1 base and J 1 base, leaving 10 bases between the germline ends. Per the germline V gene, CDR1 is SGHDN and CDR2 is FVKESK. The CDR3 bases are TGTGCCAGCAGCCAAGGGGGCAGGGCCCAAGAGACCCAGTACTTC. It codes for CASSQGGRAQETQYF.

The V and J genes are TRBV19 and TRBJ1-5; D possibly corresponds to TRBD1 (6 bases). The germline V gene has CDR1 LNHDA and CDR2 SQIVND (reference sequence). This CDR3 contains 14 residues. V lost 4 bases and J lost 4, with 11 bases in between. CDR3 in amino acids: CASSSEQGNQPQHF. The CDR3 DNA reads as TGTGCCAGTAGTAGCGAACAGGGTAATCAGCCCCAGCATTTT.

The V call is TRBV6-1, the J call TRBJ2-4, with 8 bases identical to TRBD2. V was pared by 10 bases and J by 8 bases, with 10 bases of the junction left unmatched. CDR1 is MNHNS, CDR2 SASEGT, per germline. The CDR3 is 13 amino acids. In nucleotides, the CDR3 is TGTGCCACCCGGGGGGGTGAGATTGACATTCAGTACTTC. Its translation: CATRGGEIDIQYF.

The chain combines TRBV5-4 with TRBJ2-5; D is undetermined. V lost 6 bases and J lost 5, with 14 bases in between. This CDR3 spans 13 amino acids. Germline values: CDR1 SGHNT, CDR2 YYREEE (reference sequence). The CDR3: CASNDAYGETQYF. The CDR3 DNA reads as TGTGCCAGCAACGATGCATATGGCGAGACCCAGTACTTC.

The rearrangement links TRBV5-1 to TRBJ1-1, with 7 bases identical to TRBD1. V shed 3 bases and J 8 bases; nucleotides not matched to a gene: 16. The germline V gene has CDR1 SGHRS and CDR2 YFSETQ. CDR3 length: 16 residues. DNA of the CDR3: TGCGCCAGCAGCTGGGGCTCAGGGGGAGGTTTTAACGAAGCTTTCTTT. It is translated as CASSWGSGGGFNEAFF. The complete variable domain, with remaining parts taken from reference TRBV5-1 and TRBJ1-1, reads KAGVTQTPRYLIKTRGQQVTLSCSPISGHRSVSWYQQTPGQGLQFLFEYFSETQRNKGNFPGRFSGRQFSNSRSEMNVSTLELGDSALYLCASSWGSGGGFNEAFFGQGTRLTVV.

The chain is built from TRBV2 and TRBJ2-3; possible D gene TRBD2, 6 bases. The germline V gene encodes CDR1 SNHLY and CDR2 FYNNEI. Trimming pared 8 bases from V and 1 base from J, leaving 13 bases between. The CDR3 loop spans 14 amino acids. The CDR3 nucleotides are TGTGCCAGCGATTTCGCTAGCGGCACAGATACGCAGTATTTT. Encoded protein: CASDFASGTDTQYF.

V usage is TRBV5-1 and J usage is TRBJ2-3, with D hard to call. This CDR3 is built from 14 residues. Germline assignment: CDR1 SGHRS and CDR2 YFSETQ. V shed 5 bases and J shed 3 bases, with 13 bases lying between them. The CDR3 sequence: CASRLNPGTDTQYF. CDR3 nucleotides: TGCGCCAGCAGATTGAACCCCGGAACAGATACGCAGTATTTT.